These 16 T cell receptor beta chains originate from one sample sequenced in a study of T-cell reconstitution after alpha-beta-depleted transplantation in children (dated by TCRdb to about 2016). Library preparation employed PCR. TCRdb shows the sequencer as Illumina HiSeq 2500. TCR library preparation used molecular barcoding, with unique molecular identifiers applied to normalize quantification of the TCRbeta repertoire. The raw public reads went through TCRdb reprocessing: fastp at Q25, MiXCR clone calling, in-frame beta chains kept. All rows with the same CDR3 protein become a single entry with the most common DNA and genes. For this sample the table gives hundreds of thousands of distinct CDR3 sequences, of which more than 20% were detected only once. Together, the top ten hold about 2.6% of the sample. Read against the paper, the sample's treatment or condition label means: allogeneic hematopoietic cell transplantation with graft depleted of TCRalphabeta T cells and CD19 B cells.

This material consisted of PBMCs, taken before TCRalphabeta/CD19-depleted stem cell transplant. The receptor set was obtained from a girl aged 2 to 9 with Fanconi anemia, due to receive a stem cell transplant.

The chain combines TRBV29-1 with TRBJ1-2, with D tentatively TRBD1 (6 bases). Germline V gene lookup returns CDR1 SQVTM and CDR2 ANQGSEA. There are 13 residues in the CDR3. The V gene lost 3 bases and the J gene lost 4 bases, with 12 bases spanning the gap. The CDR3 coding sequence is TGCAGCGTTGACCTGGGGGGCCTCTATGGCTACACCTTC. It yields the protein CSVDLGGLYGYTF.

This clonotype was observed a handful of times. The chain recombines TRBV6-5 with TRBJ1-1; 7 bases are shared with TRBD1. CDR1 MNHEY and CDR2 SVGAGI come from the germline V gene. The CDR3 loop spans 16 amino acids. After removal of 2 bases from V and 6 bases from J, the junction contained 12 bases not matched to a gene. The CDR3 DNA reads TGTGCCAGCAGTTACCCCCAGGGGGAAGGGTGGTCTGAAGCTTTCTTT. It encodes CASSYPQGEGWSEAFF.

This clonotype was picked up many times. The rearrangement links TRBV7-9 to TRBJ2-7, with a possible D match to TRBD1 (5 bases). The CDR3 is made up of 15 amino acids. Germline V gene lookup returns CDR1 SEHNR and CDR2 FQNEAQ (reference sequence). The V gene lost 1 base and the J gene lost 5 bases, with 15 bases spanning the gap. Here the CDR3 reads CASSLVRVGMNEQYF. The CDR3, as DNA: TGTGCCAGCAGCTTAGTCAGGGTTGGGATGAACGAGCAGTACTTC.

V usage is TRBV6-1 and J usage is TRBJ2-7; D might be TRBD1 or TRBD2, each matching 5 bases. Germline assignment: CDR1 MNHNS and CDR2 SASEGT. This CDR3 is 15 amino acids long. V was shortened by 6 bases and J by 1 base, with 16 bases between the two germline ends. The CDR3 loop is CASRLRPGRSYEQYF. The CDR3 region has the DNA TGTGCCAGCAGACTCCGACCAGGGAGATCCTACGAGCAGTACTTC.

This clonotype was counted between two and nine times. The chain has TRBV2 and TRBJ2-1; weak D call: TRBD1 (5 bases). Trimming pared 2 bases from V and 3 bases from J, leaving 11 bases between. The CDR3 contains 15 residues. Germline V lookup: CDR1 SNHLY, CDR2 FYNNEI. CDR3: CASSERGRVYNEQFF. CDR3 DNA sequence: TGTGCCAGCAGTGAAAGGGGCAGGGTCTACAATGAGCAGTTCTTC.

This clonotype has at least ten counts. The J gene is TRBJ2-6, the V gene TRBV7-3, with D unresolved. This CDR3 comprises 15 residues. V shed 2 bases and J shed 1 base, with 6 bases lying between them. Germline CDR1 reads SGHTA; CDR2 reads FQGTGA. CDR3 residues: CASSLLGSGANVLTF. In DNA, the CDR3 is TGTGCCAGCAGCTTATTGGGGTCTGGGGCCAACGTCCTGACTTTC.

This clonotype was seen repeatedly, ten times or more. V is TRBV29-1 and J is TRBJ1-2; D is perhaps TRBD1 (5 bases). Trimming left V 3 bases short and J 2 bases short, with 13 bases between. CDR1 SQVTM and CDR2 ANQGSEA come from the germline V gene. The CDR3 length is 14 residues. The CDR3, as DNA: TGCAGCGTTGAGAGAGGGACCGCCAACTATGGCTACACCTTC. It yields the protein CSVERGTANYGYTF.

Many counts were recorded for this clonotype. The V call is TRBV20-1, the J call TRBJ1-1; a weak D match, TRBD1 (5 bases). V was clipped by 6 bases and J by 8 bases, with 16 bases between them. The CDR3 spans 12 residues. Germline values: CDR1 DFQATT, CDR2 SNEGSKA (reference sequence). CDR3 region: CSATRDLIEAFF. CDR3 DNA: TGCAGTGCCACTCGGGACCTCATAGAAGCTTTCTTT.

This clonotype was seen only a few times. The CDR3 carries no conserved terminal phenylalanine or tryptophan, so it likely arises from a read error. J is TRBJ2-1 and V is TRBV7-9, with 11 bases matching TRBD2. Germline V lookup: CDR1 SEHNR, CDR2 FQNEAQ (reference sequence). The CDR3 extends over 15 amino acids. After removal of 6 bases from V and 2 bases from J, the junction contained 3 bases not matched to a gene. CDR3: CASSLAGGPYNEQFL. The CDR3 nucleotides read TGTGCCAGCAGTCTAGCGGGAGGACCCTACAATGAGCAGTTCCTC.

This clonotype appeared a few times. The J gene is TRBJ1-2, the V gene TRBV29-1; 9 bases agree with TRBD1. Germline loops: CDR1 SQVTM, CDR2 ANQGSEA. The CDR3 runs 16 residues. With V trimmed by 5 bases and J by 3 bases, 13 bases remained unmatched. The CDR3: CSVTLTGGGRDYGYTF. The CDR3 DNA is TGCAGCGTTACCCTTACAGGGGGCGGGAGAGACTATGGCTACACCTTC.

This clonotype was counted once. The J gene is TRBJ2-7, the V gene TRBV29-1; D unclear. The CDR3 runs 11 residues. Trimming stripped 6 bases from V and 0 bases from J, with 6 bases between. CDR1 is SQVTM, CDR2 ANQGSEA, per germline. CDR3 amino acids: CSVLFSYEQYF. The CDR3 coding sequence is TGCAGCGTCCTTTTCTCCTACGAGCAGTACTTC.

About this clonotype itself: This may be a read error, as it is one base from a much larger clone. The J gene is TRBJ2-3, the V gene TRBV5-1, with D possibly being TRBD2 (5 bases). V was cut by 4 bases and J by 0 bases, with 12 bases left in between. Germline CDR1 reads SGHRS; CDR2 reads YFSETQ. This CDR3 comprises 15 residues. CDR3 sequence reads: CASSALEASTDTQYF. DNA of the CDR3: TGCGCCAGCAGCGCACTAGAGGCTAGCACAGATACGCAGTATTTT. Full variable domain (rest looked up from reference TRBV5-1 and TRBJ2-3): KAGVTQTPRYLIKTRGQQVTLSCSPISGHRSVSWYQQTPGQGLQFLFEYFSETQRNKGNFPGRFSGRQFSNSRSEMNVSTLELGDSALYLCASSALEASTDTQYFGPGTRLTVL.

The chain couples TRBV27 to TRBJ2-1, with D possibly matching TRBD2 (6 bases). This CDR3 contains 15 residues. Germline assignment: CDR1 MNHEY and CDR2 SMNVEV (reference sequence). Deletions cut 7 bases from V and 1 base from J, with 14 bases between. The chain's CDR3 is CASTINGGSYNEQFF. CDR3 nucleotides: TGTGCCAGCACTATTAACGGAGGGTCCTACAATGAGCAGTTCTTC.

This clonotype was seen a handful of times. The CDR3 nucleotides read TGCAGCGTTCTCCAATCCTACAATGAGCAGTTCTTC. This encodes CSVLQSYNEQFF. The gene calls are TRBV29-1 and TRBJ2-1; no reliable D call. The germline CDR1 and CDR2 sequences are SQVTM and ANQGSEA. The CDR3 sequence is 12 residues long. Trimming took 5 bases from V and 1 from J, leaving 6 bases between them.

V gene TRBV6-1 combines with J gene TRBJ2-3, with 8 bases fitting TRBD2. In germline, CDR1 is MNHNS, CDR2 SASEGT. V shed 5 bases and J 4 bases; nucleotides not matched to a gene: 11. The CDR3 has 16 amino acids. CDR3 residues: CASSPLAAGVPDTQYF. Here the CDR3 DNA reads TGTGCCAGCAGTCCTCTGGCAGCGGGGGTCCCAGATACGCAGTATTTT.

This clonotype appeared many times. The chain has TRBV6-4 and TRBJ2-1; TRBD2 aligns across 12 bases. Germline V gene data show CDR1 as MRHNA and CDR2 as SNTAGT. V lost 4 bases, J lost 7 bases, and 5 bases stayed unmatched. The CDR3 sequence is 15 residues long. The CDR3 sequence is CASSAASGGGNEQFF. CDR3 nucleotide sequence: TGTGCCAGCAGTGCAGCTAGCGGGGGGGGGAATGAGCAGTTCTTC.